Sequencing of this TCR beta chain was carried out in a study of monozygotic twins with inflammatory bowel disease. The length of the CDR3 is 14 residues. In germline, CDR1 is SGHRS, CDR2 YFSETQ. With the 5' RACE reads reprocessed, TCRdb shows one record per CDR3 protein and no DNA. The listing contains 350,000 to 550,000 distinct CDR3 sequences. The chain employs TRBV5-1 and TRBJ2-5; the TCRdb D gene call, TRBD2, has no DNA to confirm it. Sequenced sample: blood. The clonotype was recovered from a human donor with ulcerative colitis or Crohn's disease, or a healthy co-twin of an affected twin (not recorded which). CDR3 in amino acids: CASSPGGPQETQYF.